This T cell receptor beta chain originates from a study of CD8 T cells in Susac syndrome. CD8+ and CD4+ blood T cells underwent TCR beta sequencing. While serving as controls, healthy donors were matched for age and sex. The CDR3 spans 15 residues. Trimming removed 4 bases from V and 5 bases from J, with 15 bases in between. Germline CDR1 is SNHLY and CDR2 is FYNNEI. Study results and limitations: Only a relatively small number of individuals were included in the TCR sequencing and HLA analysis.

Random hexamers served to reverse transcribe about 0.45 to 1 ug RNA. The immunoSEQ assay covered 54 Vbeta and 13 Jbeta segments for CDR3. One entry per CDR3 protein results from TCRdb running MiXCR on the immunoSEQ multiplex PCR reads. The data contain roughly 120,000 distinct CDR3 sequences, just under 95% of them singletons. This clonotype was counted once. The antigen remains unidentified. This receptor was identified in a human donor in good health. J is TRBJ2-1 and V is TRBV2; TRBD2 might be the D (6 bases). Material for sequencing was CD4+ T cells from PBMCs. The chain's CDR3 is CASSGVTRKNNEQFF. The CDR3 bases are TGTGCCAGCAGTGGGGTGACTAGAAAAAACAATGAGCAGTTCTTC.